Listed below are T cell receptor beta chains from one sample, sequenced in a study of shared clonotypes between healthy human individuals. Using immunoSEQ multiplex PCR, the repertoire was profiled, and TCRdb retains in-frame clones only, with some absent. The sample carries roughly 2,000,000 clones, about 95% recorded once. Material for sequencing was naive CD8+ T cells sorted from blood. These TCRs come from a man aged 18-30 years in good health. Both conserved end residues are part of each CDR3. Fields, in order: J gene, V gene, clone size, D gene, CDR3 DNA, CDR3 protein. D genes are given only for firm matches. The size of a clone is reported for some rows only, either as once, few or many, or as a class for expanded clones.

j_gene: TRBJ2-7; v_gene: TRBV6-5; abundance: -; d_gene: -; CDR3nt: TGTGCCAGCAGTTACGGACAGAGCTACGAGCAGTACTTC; CDR3aa: CASSYGQSYEQYF
j_gene: TRBJ2-5; v_gene: TRBV6-5; abundance: -; d_gene: TRBD1; CDR3nt: TGTGCCAGCAGTCCACATACAGGGGGCCGAGAGACCCAGTACTTC; CDR3aa: CASSPHTGGRETQYF
j_gene: TRBJ2-2; v_gene: TRBV5-4; abundance: -; d_gene: -; CDR3nt: TGTGCCAGCAGCCTTGAGGCCGGGGAGCTGTTTTTT; CDR3aa: CASSLEAGELFF
j_gene: TRBJ2-7; v_gene: TRBV27; abundance: -; d_gene: -; CDR3nt: TGTGCCAGCAGTTGGCGCACCGGCTACGAGCAGTACTTC; CDR3aa: CASSWRTGYEQYF
j_gene: TRBJ1-1; v_gene: TRBV20-1; abundance: once; d_gene: TRBD1; CDR3nt: TGCAGTTCCGGGACAGGGGCTGAAGCTTTCTTT; CDR3aa: CSSGTGAEAFF
j_gene: TRBJ2-7; v_gene: TRBV19; abundance: -; d_gene: -; CDR3nt: TGTGCCAGTAGTATCGTGGCAGGGAACGTCTACGAGCAGTACTTC; CDR3aa: CASSIVAGNVYEQYF
j_gene: TRBJ2-1; v_gene: TRBV9; abundance: -; d_gene: TRBD2; CDR3nt: TGTGCCAGTTCCGGGACTAGCGGGGGCAATGAGCAGTTCTTC; CDR3aa: CASSGTSGGNEQFF
j_gene: TRBJ2-7; v_gene: TRBV5-1; abundance: once; d_gene: -; CDR3nt: TGCGCCAGCAGCTTGGCTCAGGGGTTATCCTACGAGCAGTACTTC; CDR3aa: CASSLAQGLSYEQYF
j_gene: TRBJ2-2; v_gene: TRBV4-3; abundance: -; d_gene: TRBD1; CDR3nt: TGCGCCAGCAGCCAATTGGACAGGTTAAACACCGGGGAGCTGTTTTTT; CDR3aa: CASSQLDRLNTGELFF
j_gene: TRBJ2-2; v_gene: TRBV7-9; abundance: -; d_gene: TRBD1; CDR3nt: TGTGCCAGCAGCCCGACAGGGGACTACACCGGGGAGCTGTTTTTT; CDR3aa: CASSPTGDYTGELFF
j_gene: TRBJ1-1; v_gene: TRBV4-1; abundance: -; d_gene: -; CDR3nt: TGCGCCAGCAGCCAAGATCGGTACACTGAAGCTTTCTTT; CDR3aa: CASSQDRYTEAFF
j_gene: TRBJ1-1; v_gene: TRBV4-3; abundance: -; d_gene: -; CDR3nt: TGCGCCAGCAGCCGCCTGACAGGGAACACTGAAGCTTTCTTT; CDR3aa: CASSRLTGNTEAFF
j_gene: TRBJ2-1; v_gene: TRBV25-1; abundance: -; d_gene: -; CDR3nt: TGTGCCACCTCCACCGGGACGGTGGGTTCGAATGAGCAGTTCTTC; CDR3aa: CATSTGTVGSNEQFF
j_gene: TRBJ2-3; v_gene: TRBV2; abundance: -; d_gene: -; CDR3nt: TGTGCCAGCAGTGAAGCTTGGGGGGATACGCAGTATTTT; CDR3aa: CASSEAWGDTQYF
j_gene: TRBJ2-1; v_gene: TRBV6-5; abundance: -; d_gene: TRBD1; CDR3nt: TGTGCCAGCAGGGAGGCAGGGGGTGGGAATGAGCAGTTCTTC; CDR3aa: CASREAGGGNEQFF
j_gene: TRBJ2-3; v_gene: TRBV11-3; abundance: -; d_gene: -; CDR3nt: TGTGCCAGCAGCTTTACAGGTACCGATACGCAGTATTTT; CDR3aa: CASSFTGTDTQYF
j_gene: TRBJ2-5; v_gene: TRBV5-8; abundance: once; d_gene: -; CDR3nt: TGTGCCAGCAGCTTGTTTGTCCAGGGGCCGGAGACCCAGTACTTC; CDR3aa: CASSLFVQGPETQYF
j_gene: TRBJ1-1; v_gene: TRBV5-1; abundance: -; d_gene: TRBD1; CDR3nt: TGCGCCAGCAGCTTTGACAGGGGGCGGAACACTGAAGCTTTCTTT; CDR3aa: CASSFDRGRNTEAFF
j_gene: TRBJ1-1; v_gene: TRBV6-5; abundance: -; d_gene: -; CDR3nt: TGTGCCAGCAGTTACGAGGATTCGACTGAAGCTTTCTTT; CDR3aa: CASSYEDSTEAFF
j_gene: TRBJ1-2; v_gene: TRBV5-5; abundance: -; d_gene: -; CDR3nt: TGTGCCAGCAGCTTGGGCGTAGGCGAGGGAGGCTACACCTTC; CDR3aa: CASSLGVGEGGYTF
j_gene: TRBJ1-3; v_gene: TRBV19; abundance: -; d_gene: -; CDR3nt: TGTGCCAGTAGTCCTGACGGGCCGAGGGGAAACACCATATATTTT; CDR3aa: CASSPDGPRGNTIYF
j_gene: TRBJ2-5; v_gene: TRBV7-6; abundance: -; d_gene: -; CDR3nt: TGTGCCAGCAGCGTACGAGGGCCGGGGCAAGAGACCCAGTACTTC; CDR3aa: CASSVRGPGQETQYF
j_gene: TRBJ2-1; v_gene: TRBV6-5; abundance: -; d_gene: TRBD1; CDR3nt: TGTGCCAGCACCGACAGGGGGAGAGGCGACAATGAGCAGTTCTTC; CDR3aa: CASTDRGRGDNEQFF
j_gene: TRBJ1-1; v_gene: TRBV28; abundance: -; d_gene: -; CDR3nt: TGTGCCAGCAGTCCGCTAGGAGAGGGGCGGGACACTGAAGCTTTCTTT; CDR3aa: CASSPLGEGRDTEAFF
j_gene: TRBJ1-3; v_gene: TRBV6-1; abundance: -; d_gene: -; CDR3nt: TGTGCCAGCAGTGGAGACAGCTCTGGAAACACCATATATTTT; CDR3aa: CASSGDSSGNTIYF
j_gene: TRBJ2-4; v_gene: TRBV4-1; abundance: few; d_gene: -; CDR3nt: TGCGCCAGCAGCCAAGATCGGACAGTAGAAGCCAAAAACATTCAGTACTTC; CDR3aa: CASSQDRTVEAKNIQYF
j_gene: TRBJ1-2; v_gene: TRBV27; abundance: -; d_gene: -; CDR3nt: TGTGCCAGCAGTCCCTCCTGGGGGAACTATGGCTACACCTTC; CDR3aa: CASSPSWGNYGYTF
j_gene: TRBJ2-6; v_gene: TRBV7-9; abundance: -; d_gene: -; CDR3nt: TGTGCCAGCAGCTTTGGGGCCAACGTCCTGACTTTC; CDR3aa: CASSFGANVLTF
j_gene: TRBJ2-7; v_gene: TRBV5-1; abundance: -; d_gene: -; CDR3nt: TGCGCCAGCAGCTTGGGACTCTTCTACGAGCAGTACTTC; CDR3aa: CASSLGLFYEQYF
j_gene: TRBJ2-7; v_gene: TRBV9; abundance: -; d_gene: TRBD2; CDR3nt: TGTGCCAGCAGCTTTACTAGCGGGAGGTACGAGCAGTACTTC; CDR3aa: CASSFTSGRYEQYF
j_gene: TRBJ2-7; v_gene: TRBV2; abundance: -; d_gene: TRBD1; CDR3nt: TGTGCCAGCAGTGATAGGGTGGGACAGAACAGGCACGAGCAGTACTTC; CDR3aa: CASSDRVGQNRHEQYF
j_gene: TRBJ2-2; v_gene: TRBV2; abundance: once; d_gene: TRBD1; CDR3nt: TGTGCCAGCAGGGGAGGACAGGGCTCCACCGGGGAGCTGTTTTTT; CDR3aa: CASRGGQGSTGELFF
j_gene: TRBJ2-5; v_gene: TRBV7-6; abundance: -; d_gene: -; CDR3nt: TGTGCCAGCAGCGTCACTAGGTTTGAGACCCAGTACTTC; CDR3aa: CASSVTRFETQYF